The sequence of this T cell receptor beta chain was determined in a study of beta chain features in type 1 diabetes. Study-level findings and limits: In comparison with healthy donors, patients had naive, central memory and Treg TCRB repertoires that appeared more similar. TCRB CDR3 length was moderately but significantly reduced in all four CD4+ subsets of Type 1 diabetes patients. Lower insertion and higher deletion counts appeared at VDJ junctions in type 1 diabetes patients.

Of note for this clone: No antigen is known for it.

On average, the one heparinised blood draw given by each donor was roughly 100 mL. The CDR3 sequence is 13 residues long. CDR1 and CDR2 from the germline V gene are SGHTA and FQGTGA. Between the trimmed V and J ends, which lost 4 bases and 5 bases, there was a span of 11 bases. What was sequenced were expressed TCRB transcripts, since all of the isolated RNA had been reverse transcribed. Measured with immunoSEQ multiplex PCR; TCRdb has only the in-frame clones, and not every one. The profile shows 50,000 to 55,000 clones, about 60% of them singletons. This clonotype was obtained from a woman aged 25 to 39 with type 1 diabetes. Sequencing used stem cell memory CD4+ T cells from blood. V gene TRBV7-3 combines with J gene TRBJ1-1; D possibly corresponds to TRBD1 (5 bases). CDR3 region: CASSSQGRTEAFF. The CDR3 DNA reads TGTGCCAGCAGCTCCCAGGGTAGGACTGAAGCTTTCTTT.